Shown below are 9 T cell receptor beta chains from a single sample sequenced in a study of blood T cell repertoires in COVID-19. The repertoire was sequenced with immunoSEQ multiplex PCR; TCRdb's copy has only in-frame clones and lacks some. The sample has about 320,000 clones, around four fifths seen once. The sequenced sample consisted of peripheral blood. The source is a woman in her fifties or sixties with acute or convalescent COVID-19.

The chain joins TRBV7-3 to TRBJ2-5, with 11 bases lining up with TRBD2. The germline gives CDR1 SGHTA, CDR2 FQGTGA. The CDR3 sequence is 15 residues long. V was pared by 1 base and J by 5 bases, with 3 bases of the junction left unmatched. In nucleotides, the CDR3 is TGTGCCAGCAGCTTAAATAGCGGGGGGGCTGAGACCCAGTACTTC. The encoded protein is CASSLNSGGAETQYF.

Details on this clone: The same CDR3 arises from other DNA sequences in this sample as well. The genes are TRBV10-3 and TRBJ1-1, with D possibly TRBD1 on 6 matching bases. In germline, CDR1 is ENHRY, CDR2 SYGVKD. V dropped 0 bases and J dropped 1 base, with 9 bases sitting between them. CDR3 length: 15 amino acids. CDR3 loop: CAISESAGANTEAFF. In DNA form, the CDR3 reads TGTGCCATCAGTGAGTCGGCAGGGGCGAACACTGAAGCTTTCTTT.

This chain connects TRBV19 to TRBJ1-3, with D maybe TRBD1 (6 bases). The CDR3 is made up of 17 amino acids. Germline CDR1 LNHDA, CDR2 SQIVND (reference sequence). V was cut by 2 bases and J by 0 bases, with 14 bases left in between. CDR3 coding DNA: TGTGCCAGTAGTATATCTTCAGGGACACTCTCTGGAAACACCATATATTTT. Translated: CASSISSGTLSGNTIYF.

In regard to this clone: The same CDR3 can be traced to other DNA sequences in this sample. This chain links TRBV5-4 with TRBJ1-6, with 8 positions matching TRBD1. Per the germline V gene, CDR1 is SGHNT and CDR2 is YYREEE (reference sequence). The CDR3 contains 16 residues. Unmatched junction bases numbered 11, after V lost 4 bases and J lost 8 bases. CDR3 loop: CASSVDRVAVDSPLHF. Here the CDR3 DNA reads TGTGCCAGCAGCGTGGACAGGGTAGCAGTTGATTCACCCCTCCACTTT. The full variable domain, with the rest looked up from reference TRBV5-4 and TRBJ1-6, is ETGVTQSPTHLIKTRGQQVTLRCSSQSGHNTVSWYQQALGQGPQFIFQYYREEENGRGNFPPRFSGLQFPNYSSELNVNALELDDSALYLCASSVDRVAVDSPLHFGNGTRLTVT.

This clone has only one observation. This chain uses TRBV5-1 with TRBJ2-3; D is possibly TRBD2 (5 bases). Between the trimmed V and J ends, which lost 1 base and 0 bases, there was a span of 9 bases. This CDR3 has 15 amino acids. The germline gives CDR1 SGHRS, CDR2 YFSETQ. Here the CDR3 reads CASSLRTGSTDTQYF. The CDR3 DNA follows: TGCGCCAGCAGCTTGAGGACGGGGAGCACAGATACGCAGTATTTT.

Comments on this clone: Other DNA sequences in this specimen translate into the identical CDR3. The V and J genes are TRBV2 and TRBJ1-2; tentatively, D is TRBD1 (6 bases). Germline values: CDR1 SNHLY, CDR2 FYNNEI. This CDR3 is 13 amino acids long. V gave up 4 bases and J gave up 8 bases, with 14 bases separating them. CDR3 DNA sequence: TGTGCCAGCAGTGTGGAACAGGGCGGAGGCTACACCTTC. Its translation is CASSVEQGGGYTF.

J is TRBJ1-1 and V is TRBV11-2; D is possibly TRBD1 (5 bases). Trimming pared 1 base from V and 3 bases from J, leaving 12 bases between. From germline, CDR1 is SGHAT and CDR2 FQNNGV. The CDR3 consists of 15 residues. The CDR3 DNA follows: TGTGCCAGCAGCTTAGCCCCTGCAGGGTACACTGAAGCTTTCTTT. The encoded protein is CASSLAPAGYTEAFF.

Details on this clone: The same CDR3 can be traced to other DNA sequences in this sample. This CDR3 is CASSLGLAETQYF. Written as DNA, the CDR3 is TGTGCCAGCAGCTTGGGACTAGCGGAGACCCAGTACTTC. The J gene is TRBJ2-5, the V gene TRBV7-9; 10 positions match TRBD2. After removal of 3 bases from V and 5 bases from J, the junction contained 0 bases not matched to a gene. CDR1 is SEHNR, CDR2 FQNEAQ, per germline (reference sequence). The CDR3 is made up of 13 amino acids.

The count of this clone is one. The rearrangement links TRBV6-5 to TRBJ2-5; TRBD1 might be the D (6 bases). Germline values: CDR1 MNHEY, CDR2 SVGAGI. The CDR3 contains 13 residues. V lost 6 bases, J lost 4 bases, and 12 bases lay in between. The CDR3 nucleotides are TGTGCCAGCAGGATAATACAGGGAGAGACCCAGTACTTC. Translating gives CASRIIQGETQYF.